This is a list of T cell receptor beta chains from one sample in a study of control samples from healthy donors and cancer patients. Repertoires were generated with immunoSEQ multiplex PCR, while TCRdb's copy carries only in-frame clones and drops some. The top ten clones hold 18% of a sample with some 96,000 clones, roughly 84% of them seen once. Sequencing input: blood. These receptors originate from a woman aged 45-60 years in good health. Each CDR3 is given with its conserved first and last residue. The D gene is left open where the match is weak. Only part of the rows carry a size: once, few, many, or a class if the clone is expanded.

V: TRBV5-1; D: -; size: -; J: TRBJ1-1; DNA: TGCGCCAGCAGCTACGGCCCGGACACTGAAGCTTTCTTT; CDR3: CASSYGPDTEAFF
V: TRBV6-6; D: TRBD1; size: -; J: TRBJ1-5; DNA: TGTGCCAGCGCGGGACAGTATAGCAATCAGCCCCAGCATTTT; CDR3: CASAGQYSNQPQHF
V: TRBV7-6; D: TRBD2; size: -; J: TRBJ2-3; DNA: TGTGCCAGCAGCAAACTAGCGGGGGGGCAGGCAGATACGCAGTATTTT; CDR3: CASSKLAGGQADTQYF
V: TRBV27; D: -; size: -; J: TRBJ1-5; DNA: TGTGCCAGCATCTCAGGGCGGCGAAGGTCCCAGCATTTT; CDR3: CASISGRRRSQHF
V: TRBV24-1; D: -; size: once; J: TRBJ2-3; DNA: TGTGCCACTCGACCGGAGGGCACAGATACGCAGTATTTT; CDR3: CATRPEGTDTQYF
V: TRBV7-3; D: -; size: -; J: TRBJ2-5; DNA: TGTGCCAGCAGCTTATCGGGGTGGGGAGAGACCCAGTACTTC; CDR3: CASSLSGWGETQYF
V: TRBV29-1; D: -; size: -; J: TRBJ1-4; DNA: TGCAGCGTTGATACAGGGCCTGAAAAACTGTTTTTT; CDR3: CSVDTGPEKLFF
V: TRBV18; D: TRBD1; size: -; J: TRBJ1-5; DNA: TGTGCCAGCTCACTGGTAGTCACAGGGGCTCTTATCAGGCCCCAGCATTTT; CDR3: CASSLVVTGALIRPQHF
V: TRBV15; D: TRBD1; size: -; J: TRBJ1-2; DNA: TGTGCCACCAGCAGAGATTTAACAGGGGCCTATGGCTACACCTTC; CDR3: CATSRDLTGAYGYTF
V: TRBV5-1; D: TRBD1; size: -; J: TRBJ1-2; DNA: TGCGCCAGCAGCTTGAGGGACAGGGGCGGCTACACCTTC; CDR3: CASSLRDRGGYTF
V: TRBV4-1; D: -; size: few; J: TRBJ2-1; DNA: TGCGCCAGCAGCCGGCAGTGGGCAGGCCGGAATGAGCAGTTCTTC; CDR3: CASSRQWAGRNEQFF
V: TRBV7-9; D: TRBD2; size: -; J: TRBJ2-3; DNA: TGTGCCAGCAGTTTAGCGGGGGGCACAGATACGCAGTATTTT; CDR3: CASSLAGGTDTQYF
V: TRBV7-3; D: TRBD2; size: -; J: TRBJ2-1; DNA: TGTGCCAGCAGCTTACGAGTTAGCGGGGGGATTTACAATGAGCAGTTCTTC; CDR3: CASSLRVSGGIYNEQFF
V: TRBV7-8; D: -; size: -; J: TRBJ1-2; DNA: TGTGCCAGCAGCTTCCGGAACTATGGCTACACCTTC; CDR3: CASSFRNYGYTF
V: TRBV18; D: -; size: -; J: TRBJ1-2; DNA: TGTGCCAGCTCACCTTGGGACCTCTATGGCTACACCTTC; CDR3: CASSPWDLYGYTF
V: TRBV27; D: -; size: -; J: TRBJ1-5; DNA: TGTGCCAGCAGTCTCAACTCACAGGGATCGGCTCAGCCCCAGCATTTT; CDR3: CASSLNSQGSAQPQHF
V: TRBV30; D: TRBD1; size: once; J: TRBJ1-1; DNA: TGTGCCTGGAGGGGACAGGGGAGGACTGAAGCTTTCTTT; CDR3: CAWRGQGRTEAFF
V: TRBV9; D: -; size: once; J: TRBJ2-1; DNA: TGTGCCAGCAGCGGGTCGGCGAGGGGCAATGAGCAGTTCTTC; CDR3: CASSGSARGNEQFF
V: TRBV11-2; D: -; size: -; J: TRBJ1-2; DNA: TGTGCCAGCAGTCATGGGCGGGAAATCTATGGCTACACCTTC; CDR3: CASSHGREIYGYTF
V: TRBV25-1; D: -; size: -; J: TRBJ1-1; DNA: TGTGCCACCCGGGGCAAGATGAACACTGAAGCTTTCTTT; CDR3: CATRGKMNTEAFF
V: TRBV19; D: TRBD1; size: -; J: TRBJ1-1; DNA: TGTGCCAGTAGTTACGGGACAGGGCACACTGAAGCTTTCTTT; CDR3: CASSYGTGHTEAFF
V: TRBV28; D: -; size: -; J: TRBJ2-1; DNA: TGTGCCAGCTCCCCTATGGGCGGGGGCGCGACGTATGAGCAGTTCTTC; CDR3: CASSPMGGGATYEQFF
V: TRBV4-1; D: TRBD1; size: -; J: TRBJ1-1; DNA: TGCGCCAGCAGCCAAGAGGGTGGGGACAGGGGCTTTAACACTGAAGCTTTCTTT; CDR3: CASSQEGGDRGFNTEAFF
V: TRBV29-1; D: -; size: -; J: TRBJ1-1; DNA: TGCAGCGGAGGGCACAAGAACACTGAAGCTTTCTTT; CDR3: CSGGHKNTEAFF